This entry lists 18 T cell receptor beta chains sequenced from one sample in a study of cytomegalovirus exposure and HLA in healthy donors. Primers for the PCR totalled 60 Vbeta and 13 Jbeta. Data came from immunoSEQ multiplex PCR; TCRdb stores just in-frame clones and leaves some out. Here the sample table reports 200,000 or so clones. Source material: PBMCs. Receptors were obtained from a boy aged 10-17 years in good health and CMV-seronegative.

This sequence joins TRBV9 and TRBJ2-1; 11 bases align to TRBD2. The germline CDR1 and CDR2 sequences are SGDLS and YYNGEE. J was trimmed by 4 bases and V by 4 bases; bases with no gene match: 13. The CDR3 has 18 residues. The CDR3 region has the DNA TGTGCCAGCAGCCCCGTTGGTAGCGGGGGGGCACAGTACAATGAGCAGTTCTTC. Its protein product is CASSPVGSGGAQYNEQFF. The entire variable domain, with the rest obtained from reference TRBV9 and TRBJ2-1, is as follows: DSGVTQTPKHLITATGQRVTLRCSPRSGDLSVYWYQQSLDQGLQFLIQYYNGEERAKGNILERFSAQQFPDLHSELNLSSLELGDSALYFCASSPVGSGGAQYNEQFFGPGTRLTVL.

The rearrangement links TRBV27 to TRBJ1-4; 7 bases map to TRBD1. With 6 bases clipped from V and 8 bases from J, the junction kept 9 bases outside the gene matches. This CDR3 is built from 14 residues. Germline lookup yields CDR1 MNHEY and CDR2 SMNVEV (reference sequence). CDR3 bases: TGTGCCAGCAGACGGACAGGTCAAGGGGAAAAACTGTTTTTT. Its translation is CASRRTGQGEKLFF.

This chain connects TRBV7-8 to TRBJ2-5; possible D gene TRBD2, 5 bases. CDR1 and CDR2 from the germline V gene are SGHVS and FQNEAQ. V was trimmed by 3 bases and J by 7 bases, leaving 15 bases between them. The CDR3 has 14 residues. CDR3: CASSFGLRKWTQYF. The CDR3 DNA reads as TGTGCCAGCAGCTTCGGACTTAGAAAATGGACCCAGTACTTC.

The gene calls are TRBV28 and TRBJ1-1; 8 bases are a match to TRBD1. Germline V gene lookup returns CDR1 MDHEN and CDR2 SYDVKM. CDR3 length: 14 residues. V was clipped by 7 bases and J by 3 bases; unmatched bases: 7. CDR3: CASKRQGWYTEAFF. In DNA, the CDR3 is TGTGCCAGCAAACGACAGGGGTGGTACACTGAAGCTTTCTTT.

The chain has TRBV7-8 and TRBJ2-5; TRBD1 is a possible D gene (5 bases). The J call may be incorrect, as the DNA end agrees better with TRBJ2-7. This CDR3 spans 18 amino acids. Per the germline V gene, CDR1 is SGHVS and CDR2 is FQNEAQ. CDR3 DNA: TGTGCCAGCAGCATCCAACATTCTACAGGCAGTACGGACTACGAGCAGTACTTC. Translated: CASSIQHSTGSTDYEQYF.

This chain joins TRBV7-9 and TRBJ2-7; 9 nucleotides match TRBD1. Per the germline V gene, CDR1 is SEHNR and CDR2 is FQNEAQ (reference sequence). This CDR3 spans 15 amino acids. V shed 7 bases and J 3 bases; nucleotides not matched to a gene: 10. The CDR3 DNA reads as TGTGCCAGCACGGACGGGACAGGGTTGTTCTACGAGCAGTACTTC. As protein: CASTDGTGLFYEQYF. Complete variable domain (other parts from reference TRBV7-9 and TRBJ2-7): DTGVSQNPRHKITKRGQNVTFRCDPISEHNRLYWYRQTLGQGPEFLTYFQNEAQLEKSRLLSDRFSAERPKGSFSTLEIQRTEQGDSAMYLCASTDGTGLFYEQYFGPGTRLTVT.

The J gene is TRBJ2-1, the V gene TRBV19; possible D gene TRBD1, 6 bases. Trimming stripped 7 bases from V and 5 bases from J, with 12 bases between. Germline assignment: CDR1 LNHDA and CDR2 SQIVND (reference sequence). This CDR3 is 13 amino acids long. The CDR3 sequence: CASTGQGHNEQFF. The CDR3 coding sequence is TGTGCCAGTACGGGCCAGGGGCACAATGAGCAGTTCTTC.

A word on this clone: Other DNA sequences from this sample encode an identical CDR3 as well. The chain is built from TRBV4-1 and TRBJ2-7; 12 bases agree with TRBD1. Germline V CDR1 and CDR2: MGHRA, YSYEKL. The ends lost 8 bases at V and 7 bases at J; junction bases unmatched: 12. The CDR3 length is 15 residues. The CDR3 coding sequence is TGCGCCAGCGGCCCCACGGGACAGGGGGCGCCTGAGCAGTACTTC. Amino acids: CASGPTGQGAPEQYF.

The chain links TRBV6-5 to TRBJ2-3; D uncertain. The CDR3 totals 15 residues. Germline lookup yields CDR1 MNHEY and CDR2 SVGAGI. Trimming cost V 0 bases and J 2 bases, with 9 bases left between them. This CDR3 is CASSYSRHNTDTQYF. Written as DNA, the CDR3 is TGTGCCAGCAGTTACTCGCGACACAACACAGATACGCAGTATTTT.

The rearrangement links TRBV7-2 to TRBJ2-7; D is perhaps TRBD1 (5 bases). The germline V gene encodes CDR1 SGHTA and CDR2 FQGNSA. Trimming took 2 bases from V and 3 from J, leaving 8 bases between them. This CDR3 has 13 amino acids. The CDR3 is CASSLLTDYEQYF. Here the CDR3 DNA reads TGTGCCAGCAGCTTATTGACAGACTACGAGCAGTACTTC.

CDR3: CASRPGTSSTDTQYF. The CDR3 nucleotides read TGTGCCAGTAGACCCGGGACTAGCTCCACAGATACGCAGTATTTT. The rearrangement links TRBV6-6 to TRBJ2-3, with 9 bases matching TRBD2. The J segment lost 2 bases and the V segment lost 9 bases, leaving 9 bases of the junction unmatched. The CDR3 has 15 amino acids. Germline V gives CDR1 MNHNY, CDR2 SVGAGI (reference sequence).

The rearrangement links TRBV9 to TRBJ2-5; 7 nucleotides agree with TRBD1. With 5 bases clipped from V and 2 bases from J, the junction kept 9 bases outside the gene matches. This CDR3 is built from 15 residues. Germline loops: CDR1 SGDLS, CDR2 YYNGEE. CDR3 sequence: CASSAGQVLQETQYF. CDR3 nucleotide sequence: TGTGCCAGCAGTGCTGGACAGGTTCTACAAGAGACCCAGTACTTC.

This chain links TRBV10-3 with TRBJ1-1, with 7 bases fitting TRBD1. This CDR3 is 16 amino acids long. V trimming: 2 bases; J trimming: 0 bases; junction bases outside the gene matches: 6. CDR1 is ENHRY, CDR2 SYGVKD, per germline. CDR3 in DNA: TGTGCCATCAGTGAGCCGTCGACAGGGATGAACACTGAAGCTTTCTTT. This translates into CAISEPSTGMNTEAFF.

This chain uses TRBV28 with TRBJ2-3; the D is unclear. V lost 6 bases to trimming and J lost 0 bases, with 13 bases between them. CDR1 and CDR2 from the germline V gene are MDHEN and SYDVKM. The CDR3 is 15 residues long. The CDR3 DNA follows: TGTGCCAGCAGAGATGGGCCCGCTAGCACAGATACGCAGTATTTT. Protein: CASRDGPASTDTQYF. Combining the CDR3 with reference TRBV28 and TRBJ2-3 gives the whole variable domain DVKVTQSSRYLVKRTGEKVFLECVQDMDHENMFWYRQDPGLGLRLIYFSYDVKMKEKGDIPEGYSVSREKKERFSLILESASTNQTSMYLCASRDGPASTDTQYFGPGTRLTVL.

The rearrangement links TRBV10-3 to TRBJ2-7; 8 bases fit TRBD2. Germline assignment: CDR1 ENHRY and CDR2 SYGVKD. The V segment lost 4 bases and the J segment 5 bases; nucleotides outside the gene matches: 7. The CDR3 length is 14 residues. CDR3 bases: TGTGCCATCAGTGTGGGCGGGGGGACGAACGAGCAGTACTTC. Residues: CAISVGGGTNEQYF.

The chain recombines TRBV7-2 with TRBJ2-1; 7 nucleotides line up with TRBD1. V shed 3 bases, J shed 7 bases, and the junction held 9 bases outside the gene matches. Looked up from germline, CDR1 is SGHTA and CDR2 is FQGNSA. The CDR3 totals 15 residues. The CDR3 sequence: CASSFARQGRNEQFF. The DNA for the CDR3 is TGTGCCAGCAGCTTCGCGAGACAGGGTCGGAATGAGCAGTTCTTC.

V usage is TRBV28 and J usage is TRBJ2-5, with D maybe TRBD2 (7 bases). Germline values: CDR1 MDHEN, CDR2 SYDVKM. The CDR3 spans 15 residues. V lost 5 bases, J lost 1 base, and 14 bases lay in between. The CDR3 here is CASSQAGGAQETQYF. The CDR3 DNA is TGTGCCAGCAGTCAAGCTGGGGGGGCCCAAGAGACCCAGTACTTC.

This sequence joins TRBV5-6 and TRBJ2-7; 8 bases agree with TRBD1. The CDR3 contains 14 residues. Germline V gene lookup returns CDR1 SGHDT and CDR2 YYEEEE. V was clipped by 7 bases and J by 5 bases; unmatched bases: 11. The CDR3 is CASSPATGANEQYF. In nucleotides, the CDR3 is TGTGCCAGCTCACCGGCGACAGGGGCCAACGAGCAGTACTTC.